This T cell receptor beta chain was captured by sequencing in a study of T cell changes during pregnancy in multiple sclerosis. CDR3 length equals 15 residues. Germline CDR1 MNHEY, CDR2 SMNVEV (reference sequence). V shed 5 bases and J 5 bases; nucleotides not matched to a gene: 6. This table comes from immunoSEQ multiplex PCR, and its TCRdb copy is limited to in-frame clones, with some not included. The sample holds 70,000 to 100,000 clones, 92% seen once. This sample comprised peripheral blood, obtained in the first trimester of pregnancy. The gene calls are TRBV27 and TRBJ2-5; 12 bases match TRBD2. This clonotype was sampled from a female donor with multiple sclerosis, enrolled in a pregnancy study. CDR3 sequence (DNA): TGTGCCAGCAGTACATCCGGGACTAGCGGGGAGACCCAGTACTTC. Translated, it gives CASSTSGTSGETQYF.